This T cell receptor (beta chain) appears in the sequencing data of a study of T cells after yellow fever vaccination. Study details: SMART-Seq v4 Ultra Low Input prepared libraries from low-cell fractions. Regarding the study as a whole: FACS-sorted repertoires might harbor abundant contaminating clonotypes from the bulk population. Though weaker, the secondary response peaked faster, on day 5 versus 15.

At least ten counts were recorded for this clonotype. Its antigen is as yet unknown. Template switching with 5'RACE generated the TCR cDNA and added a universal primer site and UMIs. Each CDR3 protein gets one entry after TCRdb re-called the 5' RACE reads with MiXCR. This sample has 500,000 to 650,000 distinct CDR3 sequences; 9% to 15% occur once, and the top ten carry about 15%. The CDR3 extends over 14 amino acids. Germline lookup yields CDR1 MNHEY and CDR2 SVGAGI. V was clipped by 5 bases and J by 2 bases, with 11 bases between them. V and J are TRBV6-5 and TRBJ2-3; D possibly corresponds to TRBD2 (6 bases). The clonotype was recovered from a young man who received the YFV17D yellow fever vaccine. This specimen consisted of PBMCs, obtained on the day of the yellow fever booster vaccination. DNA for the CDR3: TGTGCCAGCAGTCAGACTAGACTCACAGATACGCAGTATTTT. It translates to CASSQTRLTDTQYF.